This passage covers 6 T cell receptor beta chains from one sample sequenced in a study of cytomegalovirus exposure and HLA in healthy donors. The PCR was carried out with 60 Vbeta primers and 13 Jbeta primers. This table comes from immunoSEQ multiplex PCR, and its TCRdb copy is limited to in-frame clones, with some not included. The table shows about 120,000 clones, with over 75% occurring only once. Material: PBMCs. Receptors were obtained from a woman aged 18-35 years in good health and CMV-seronegative.

This chain connects TRBV5-1 to TRBJ1-1, with D possibly TRBD1 on 6 matching bases. The V end was cut by 3 bases, the J end by 6 bases, with 15 bases between. Germline V gives CDR1 SGHRS, CDR2 YFSETQ. The length of the CDR3 is 14 residues. CDR3 in amino acids: CASSSHGGAAEAFF. The CDR3 region has the DNA TGCGCCAGCAGCTCCCACGGGGGGGCGGCTGAAGCTTTCTTT.

The chain uses TRBV29-1 and TRBJ2-3; 8 nucleotides line up with TRBD2. V lost 2 bases and J lost 7; bases outside the gene matches: 2. The CDR3 spans 12 residues. CDR1 and CDR2 (germline): SQVTM, ANQGSEA. Here the CDR3 reads CSVESGGHTQYF. CDR3 DNA sequence: TGCAGCGTTGAATCGGGAGGGCATACGCAGTATTTT.

The J gene is TRBJ1-3, the V gene TRBV6-1, with D perhaps TRBD1 (5 bases). Germline V gene sequence: CDR1 MNHNS, CDR2 SASEGT. The length of the CDR3 is 16 residues. Trimming pared 3 bases from V and 2 bases from J, leaving 14 bases between. CDR3 amino acids: CASSDQPGRTGNTIYF. CDR3 DNA sequence: TGTGCCAGCAGTGATCAGCCAGGGAGGACTGGAAACACCATATATTTT.

The chain joins TRBV27 to TRBJ1-5; D gene uncertain. With 5 bases removed from V and 2 bases from J, the gap between germline ends came to 16 bases. Germline lookup yields CDR1 MNHEY and CDR2 SMNVEV (reference sequence). The CDR3 sequence is 16 residues long. CDR3 bases: TGTGCCAGCAGTCCCCCTGACGGGGAGGGCAATCAGCCCCAGCATTTT. As protein: CASSPPDGEGNQPQHF.

The CDR3 protein is CNAIELSGANVLTF. CDR3 nucleotides: TGCAACGCAATTGAACTCTCTGGGGCCAACGTCCTGACTTTC. The V call is TRBV29-1, the J call TRBJ2-6, with D unresolved. There are 14 residues in the CDR3. Per germline, CDR1 SQVTM and CDR2 ANQGSEA.

The chain carries TRBV6-4 and TRBJ1-2; TRBD1 aligns across 7 bases. The CDR3 extends over 13 amino acids. The germline CDR1 and CDR2 sequences are MRHNA and SNTAGT. Trimming removed 5 bases from V and 6 bases from J; junction bases left unmatched: 6. The chain's CDR3 is CASSSGRGDGYTF. The CDR3 coding sequence is TGTGCCAGCAGTAGCGGCAGGGGGGATGGCTACACCTTC.